This TCR beta chain comes out of a study of blood T cells in healthy people across ages. Study information: Template-switching capture recovered about one barcoded beta molecule per two T cells. Regarding the study as a whole: Naive T cell percentage and TCR beta diversity correlated strongly.

A sample-barcoded 5' primer and a J-beta primer mix were used in a second PCR of roughly 7 to 11 cycles. TCRdb re-derived calls from the 5' RACE reads in MiXCR, one entry per CDR3 protein. This table has some 1.4 million distinct CDR3 sequences, roughly 45% appearing once. This clonotype was observed a few times. Its antigen is undetermined. Every donor contributed around 10 milliliters of peripheral blood by blood draw. The clonotype was recovered from a woman under 30 in good health. The sequenced sample consisted of blood.

CDR3 DNA: TGCAGTGCTAGAGCCAGGGGGCACGTCTATGGCTACACCTTC. Encoded protein: CSARARGHVYGYTF. This chain connects TRBV20-1 to TRBJ1-2; 8 nucleotides agree with TRBD1. Germline lookup yields CDR1 DFQATT and CDR2 SNEGSKA (reference sequence). The CDR3 contains 14 residues. Trimming cost V 1 base and J 4 bases; bases outside gene matches: 5.